The rows below give T cell receptor beta chains drawn from one sample of a study of esophageal squamous cell carcinoma under preoperative chemotherapy. MiXCR, applied by TCRdb to the PCR reads, yields one record per CDR3 protein. The table shows around 9,700 distinct CDR3 sequences, with roughly 60% occurring only once. This specimen was collected from a patient given preoperative chemotherapy. These receptors originate from a human donor with esophageal squamous cell carcinoma. The donor label of this sample is uncertain. Both conserved end residues are trimmed from each CDR3.

V,CDR3
TRBV6-1,ASRGRAKSGELF
TRBV6-1,ASSGLWGSYTDTQY
TRBV6-4,ASSSGTENTEAF
TRBV6-1,ASFSRGGNTEAF
TRBV6-1,ASSESPDRDTQY
TRBV12-5,ASGEGWGETQF
TRBV4-1,ASSLTGVRADTQY
TRBV10-2,ASRMGGASNQPQH
TRBV7-7,ASSLGSGRAGGAGSSYNEQF
TRBV6-1,ASSEARVKETQY
TRBV6-5,ASSYAGLGYEQY
TRBV6-2/TRBV6-3,ASSYGAGGPEDTQY
TRBV6-1,ASKGLYNSPLH
TRBV6-5,ASSTQGTGELF
TRBV7-6,ASSLSEGSYEQF
TRBV7-2,ASSLVGGGSHNEQY
TRBV7-8,ASSPTTNTGELF
TRBV6-1,ASTGGGQMNQY
TRBV7-8,ASSATGKYNEQF
TRBV6-1,ASSERGGGGCDTETQY
TRBV6-1,ASSEALDGPAGTQY
TRBV6-1,ASSELWGCSKNTQY
TRBV10-3,ATTDRGHEQF
TRBV6-1,ASRRDIRRGRNTEAF
TRBV27,ASSPTSRYNEQF
TRBV6-1,ASSEVYRTGGREEQY
TRBV10-2,AGSGGTDQETQY
TRBV6-1,ASTSGTGTGEQY
TRBV11-2,ASSLGRSETQF
TRBV6-1,ASTQVGARGTEAF
TRBV10-2,SAGIGAWGQNIQY
TRBV10-2,ATDHGDTQY
TRBV7-6,ASSLSGGEQF
TRBV6-5,ASSYSGYSNQPQH
TRBV4-1,ASSGGGLGEETQY
TRBV10-2,ASAIGGCDQDTQY
TRBV10-2,ASSEYLGATNEQY
TRBV6-1,ASGRDWGNSPLH